This record concerns one TCR beta chain sequence. The data originate from a study of blood T cell repertoires in COVID-19. About the research overall: Samples came from the United States, Italy and Spain, spanning acute and convalescent COVID-19.

CDR1 is LNHDA and CDR2 is SQIVND in the germline V gene (reference sequence). The CDR3 is 14 residues long. V lost 9 bases, J lost 0 bases, and 14 bases lay in between. In the original workflow: Estimated nucleated cell counts came from reference gene primer amplification. The data were produced by immunoSEQ multiplex PCR, yet TCRdb's version contains in-frame clones alone and is incomplete. V and J calls and clone size come straight from that table; D and trimming were deduced from the DNA. The sample has 200,000 to 300,000 clones, 88% seen once. The chain links TRBV19 to TRBJ1-1; maybe TRBD1 (6 bases). The source of this sequence is a human donor in a cohort sampled during active COVID-19. The specimen sequenced was peripheral blood. This CDR3 reads CASSDRPMNTEAFF. The CDR3 DNA follows: TGTGCCAGCAGTGACAGGCCCATGAACACTGAAGCTTTCTTT.